This T cell receptor beta chain is drawn from a study of shared clonotypes between healthy human individuals. Across the whole study: Three plates were used per donor for CD4 naive, three for CD4 memory, two for CD8 naive and one for CD8 memory.

CDR3 length: 18 residues. With 4 bases clipped from V and 3 bases from J, the junction kept 11 bases outside the gene matches. Germline V gives CDR1 SGHAT, CDR2 FQNNGV. Produced via immunoSEQ multiplex PCR; TCRdb's table is partial and in-frame only. Of roughly 1 million clones in the sample, roughly 75% are singletons; the top ten hold about 1.5%. The clonotype comes from a man younger than 35 in good health. Input material: memory CD4+ T cells sorted from blood. Subset described: CD45RA-negative fraction. This chain connects TRBV11-2 to TRBJ2-1; 11 nucleotides align to TRBD2. The DNA for the CDR3 is TGTGCCAGCAGCTCCGAGGTACTAGCGGGAGTTTTCTACAATGAGCAGTTCTTC. Translated: CASSSEVLAGVFYNEQFF.